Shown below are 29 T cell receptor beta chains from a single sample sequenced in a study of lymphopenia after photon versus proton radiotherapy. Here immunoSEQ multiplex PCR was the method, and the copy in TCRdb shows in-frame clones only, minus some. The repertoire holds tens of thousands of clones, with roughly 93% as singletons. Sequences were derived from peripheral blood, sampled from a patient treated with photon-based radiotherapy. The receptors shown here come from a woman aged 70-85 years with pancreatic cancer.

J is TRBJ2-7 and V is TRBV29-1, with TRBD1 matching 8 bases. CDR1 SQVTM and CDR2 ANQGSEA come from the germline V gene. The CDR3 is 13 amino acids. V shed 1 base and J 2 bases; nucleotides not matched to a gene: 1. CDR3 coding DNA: TGCAGCGTTGAAGGGACAGGGACCTACGAGCAGTACTTC. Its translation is CSVEGTGTYEQYF.

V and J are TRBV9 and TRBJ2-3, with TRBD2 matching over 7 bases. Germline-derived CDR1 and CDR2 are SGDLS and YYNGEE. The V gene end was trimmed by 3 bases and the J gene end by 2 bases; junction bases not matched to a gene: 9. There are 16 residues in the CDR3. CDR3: CASSAKLAAPTDTQYF. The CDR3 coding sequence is TGTGCCAGCAGCGCGAAGCTAGCGGCTCCCACAGATACGCAGTATTTT.

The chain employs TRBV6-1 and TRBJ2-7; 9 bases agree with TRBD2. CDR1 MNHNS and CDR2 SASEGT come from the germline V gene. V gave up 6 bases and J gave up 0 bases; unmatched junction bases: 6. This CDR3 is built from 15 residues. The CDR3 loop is CASRFTSGSSYEQYF. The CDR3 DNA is TGTGCCAGCAGATTTACTAGCGGGTCCTCCTACGAGCAGTACTTC.

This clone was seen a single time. CDR3 region: CASSDRGGDTQYF. The CDR3 DNA reads TGTGCCAGCAGCGACAGGGGTGGGGATACGCAGTATTTT. The genes are TRBV6-5 and TRBJ2-3; 8 bases match TRBD1. Trimming took 6 bases from V and 6 from J; bases not matched to a gene: 5. This CDR3 is 13 amino acids long. Germline V gene lookup returns CDR1 MNHEY and CDR2 SVGAGI.

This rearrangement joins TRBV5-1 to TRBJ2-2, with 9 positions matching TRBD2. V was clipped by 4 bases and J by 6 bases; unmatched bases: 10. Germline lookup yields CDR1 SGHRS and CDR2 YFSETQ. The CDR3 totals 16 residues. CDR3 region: CASSLDGGRGAGELFF. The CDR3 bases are TGCGCCAGCAGCCTGGACGGCGGGAGGGGGGCCGGGGAGCTGTTTTTT. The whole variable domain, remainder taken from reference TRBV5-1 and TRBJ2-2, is KAGVTQTPRYLIKTRGQQVTLSCSPISGHRSVSWYQQTPGQGLQFLFEYFSETQRNKGNFPGRFSGRQFSNSRSEMNVSTLELGDSALYLCASSLDGGRGAGELFFGEGSRLTVL.

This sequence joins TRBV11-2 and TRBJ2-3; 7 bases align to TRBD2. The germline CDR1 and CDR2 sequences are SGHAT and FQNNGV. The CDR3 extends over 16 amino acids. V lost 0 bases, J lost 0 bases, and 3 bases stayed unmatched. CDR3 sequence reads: CASSLDRTRSTDTQYF. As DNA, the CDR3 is TGTGCCAGCAGCTTAGATAGGACTAGAAGCACAGATACGCAGTATTTT.

The CDR3: CASSQDPQGDGVNQPQHF. CDR3 sequence (DNA): TGCGCCAGCAGCCAAGATCCCCAAGGGGATGGGGTCAATCAGCCCCAGCATTTT. The rearrangement joins TRBV4-3 to TRBJ1-5; D is possibly TRBD1 (5 bases). The CDR3 extends over 18 amino acids. Per germline, CDR1 LGHNA and CDR2 YSLEER. The V gene lost 0 bases and the J gene lost 3 bases, with 18 bases spanning the gap.

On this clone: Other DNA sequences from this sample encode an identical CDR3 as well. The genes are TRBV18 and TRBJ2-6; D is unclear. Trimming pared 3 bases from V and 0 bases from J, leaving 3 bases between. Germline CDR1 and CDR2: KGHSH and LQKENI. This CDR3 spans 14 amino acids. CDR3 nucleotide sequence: TGTGCCAGCTCACCGGACTCTGGGGCCAACGTCCTGACTTTC. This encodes CASSPDSGANVLTF.

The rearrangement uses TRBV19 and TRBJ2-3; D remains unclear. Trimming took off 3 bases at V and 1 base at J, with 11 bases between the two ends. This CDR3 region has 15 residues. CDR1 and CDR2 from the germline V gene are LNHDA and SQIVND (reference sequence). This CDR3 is CASSIGPWGTDTQYF. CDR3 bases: TGTGCCAGTAGTATCGGGCCCTGGGGCACAGATACGCAGTATTTT.

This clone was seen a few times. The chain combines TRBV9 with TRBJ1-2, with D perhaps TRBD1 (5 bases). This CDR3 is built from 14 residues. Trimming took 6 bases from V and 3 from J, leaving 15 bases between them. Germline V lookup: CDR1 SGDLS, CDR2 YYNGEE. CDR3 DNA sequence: TGTGCCAGCAATGAGGGGCCTTTTGACTATGGCTACACCTTC. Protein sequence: CASNEGPFDYGYTF.

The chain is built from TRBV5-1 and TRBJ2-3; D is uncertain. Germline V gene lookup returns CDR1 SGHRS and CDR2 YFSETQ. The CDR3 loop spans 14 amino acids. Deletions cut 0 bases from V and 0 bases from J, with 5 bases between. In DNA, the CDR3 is TGCGCCAGCAGCTTGGAACGGAGCACAGATACGCAGTATTTT. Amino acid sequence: CASSLERSTDTQYF. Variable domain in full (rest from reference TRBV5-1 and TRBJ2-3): KAGVTQTPRYLIKTRGQQVTLSCSPISGHRSVSWYQQTPGQGLQFLFEYFSETQRNKGNFPGRFSGRQFSNSRSEMNVSTLELGDSALYLCASSLERSTDTQYFGPGTRLTVL.

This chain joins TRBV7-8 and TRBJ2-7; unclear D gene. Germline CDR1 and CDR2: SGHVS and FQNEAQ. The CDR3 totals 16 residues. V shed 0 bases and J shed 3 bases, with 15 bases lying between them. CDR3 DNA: TGTGCCAGCAGCTTAGCGCAAGGGATCGCTCACTACGAGCAGTACTTC. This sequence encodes CASSLAQGIAHYEQYF. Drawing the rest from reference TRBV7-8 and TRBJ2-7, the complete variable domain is GAGVSQSPRYKVAKRGQDVALRCDPISGHVSLFWYQQALGQGPEFLTYFQNEAQLDKSGLPSDRFFAERPEGSVSTLKIQRTQQEDSAVYLCASSLAQGIAHYEQYFGPGTRLTVT.

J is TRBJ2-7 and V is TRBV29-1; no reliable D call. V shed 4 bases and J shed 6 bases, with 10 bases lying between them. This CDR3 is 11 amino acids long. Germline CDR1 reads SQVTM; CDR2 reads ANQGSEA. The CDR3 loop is CSVALGREQYF. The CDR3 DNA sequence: TGCAGCGTTGCTTTGGGCCGCGAGCAGTACTTC.

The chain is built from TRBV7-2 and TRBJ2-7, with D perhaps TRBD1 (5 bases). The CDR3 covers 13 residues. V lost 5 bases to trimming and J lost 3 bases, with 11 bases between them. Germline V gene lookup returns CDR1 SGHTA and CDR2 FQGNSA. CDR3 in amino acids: CASSLGRDYEQYF. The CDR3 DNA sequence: TGTGCCAGCAGCCTCGGCAGGGACTACGAGCAGTACTTC.

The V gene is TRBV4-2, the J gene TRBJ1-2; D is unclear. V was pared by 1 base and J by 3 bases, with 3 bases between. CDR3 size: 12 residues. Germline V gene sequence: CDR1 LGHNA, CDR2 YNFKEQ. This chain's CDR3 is CASSQGDYGYTF. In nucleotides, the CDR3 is TGTGCCAGCAGCCAAGGGGACTATGGCTACACCTTC.

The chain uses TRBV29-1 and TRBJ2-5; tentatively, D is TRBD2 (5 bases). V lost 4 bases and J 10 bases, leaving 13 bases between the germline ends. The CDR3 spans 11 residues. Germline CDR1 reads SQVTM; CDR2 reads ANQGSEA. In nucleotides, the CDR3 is TGCAGCGTTGTCCCGGGAAACGACCAGTACTTC. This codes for CSVVPGNDQYF. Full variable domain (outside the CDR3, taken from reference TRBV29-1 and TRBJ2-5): SAVISQKPSRDICQRGTSLTIQCQVDSQVTMMFWYRQQPGQSLTLIATANQGSEATYESGFVIDKFPISRPNLTFSTLTVSNMSPEDSSIYLCSVVPGNDQYFGPGTRLLVL.

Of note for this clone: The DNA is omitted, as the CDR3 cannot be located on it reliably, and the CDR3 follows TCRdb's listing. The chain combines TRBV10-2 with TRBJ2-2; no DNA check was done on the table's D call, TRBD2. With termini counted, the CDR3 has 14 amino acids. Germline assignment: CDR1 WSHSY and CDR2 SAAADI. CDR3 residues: CASRLDLTFGELFF.

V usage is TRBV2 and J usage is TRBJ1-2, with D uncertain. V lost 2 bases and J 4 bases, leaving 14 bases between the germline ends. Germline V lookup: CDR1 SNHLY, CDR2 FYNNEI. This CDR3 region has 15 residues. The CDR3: CASSEIGLGGYGYTF. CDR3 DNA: TGTGCCAGCAGTGAAATAGGCCTGGGCGGCTATGGCTACACCTTC.

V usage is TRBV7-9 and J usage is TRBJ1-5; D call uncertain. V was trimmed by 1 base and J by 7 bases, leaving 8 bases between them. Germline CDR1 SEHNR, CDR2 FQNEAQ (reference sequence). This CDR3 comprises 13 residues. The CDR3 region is CASSLGSGQPQHF. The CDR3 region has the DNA TGTGCCAGCAGCTTAGGGAGCGGGCAGCCCCAGCATTTT.

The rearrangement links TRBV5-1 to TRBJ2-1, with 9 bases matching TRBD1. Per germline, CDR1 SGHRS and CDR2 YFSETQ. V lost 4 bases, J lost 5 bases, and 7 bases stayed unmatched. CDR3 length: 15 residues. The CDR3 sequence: CASSQGTGWDNEQFF. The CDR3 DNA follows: TGCGCCAGCAGCCAGGGGACAGGGTGGGACAATGAGCAGTTCTTC.

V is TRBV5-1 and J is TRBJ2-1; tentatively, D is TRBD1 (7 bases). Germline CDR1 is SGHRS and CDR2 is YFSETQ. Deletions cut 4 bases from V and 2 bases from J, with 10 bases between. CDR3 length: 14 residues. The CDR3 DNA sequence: TGCGCCAGCAGCGGGGGGACAGCCTACAATGAGCAGTTCTTC. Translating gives CASSGGTAYNEQFF.

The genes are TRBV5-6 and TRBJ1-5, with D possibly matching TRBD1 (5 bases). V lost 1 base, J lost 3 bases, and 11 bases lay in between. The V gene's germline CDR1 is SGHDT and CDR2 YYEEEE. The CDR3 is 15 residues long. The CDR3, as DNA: TGTGCCAGCAGCTTGACCGGGACTCTCAATCAGCCCCAGCATTTT. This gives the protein CASSLTGTLNQPQHF.

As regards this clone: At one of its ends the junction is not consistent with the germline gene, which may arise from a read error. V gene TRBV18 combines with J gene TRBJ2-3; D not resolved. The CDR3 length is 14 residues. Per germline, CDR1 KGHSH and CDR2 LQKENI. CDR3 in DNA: TGTGCCAGCTCCCCACTAAAGGGCACAGATACGCAGTATTTT. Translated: CASSPLKGTDTQYF. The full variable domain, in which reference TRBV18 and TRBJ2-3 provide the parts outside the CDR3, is NAGVMQNPRHLVRRRGQEARLRCSPMKGHSHVYWYRQLPEEGLKFMVYLQKENIIDESGMPKERFSAEFPKEGPSILRIQQVVRGDSAAYFCASSPLKGTDTQYFGPGTRLTVL.

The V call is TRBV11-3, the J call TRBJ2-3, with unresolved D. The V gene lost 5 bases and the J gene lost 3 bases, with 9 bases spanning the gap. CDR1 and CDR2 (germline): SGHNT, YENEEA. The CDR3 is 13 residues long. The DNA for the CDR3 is TGTGCCAGCAGCCCCCGCCCTACAGATACGCAGTATTTT. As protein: CASSPRPTDTQYF.

CDR3: CASSSSKLRTSGKKQNTGELFF. The CDR3 DNA follows: TGTGCCAGCAGCTCCTCAAAACTCAGGACTAGCGGGAAAAAGCAGAACACCGGGGAGCTGTTTTTT. The chain is built from TRBV13 and TRBJ2-2, with TRBD2 matching 12 bases. The V gene end was trimmed by 4 bases and the J gene end by 1 base; junction bases not matched to a gene: 19. This CDR3 region has 22 residues. Germline V lookup: CDR1 PRHDT, CDR2 FYEKMQ (reference sequence).

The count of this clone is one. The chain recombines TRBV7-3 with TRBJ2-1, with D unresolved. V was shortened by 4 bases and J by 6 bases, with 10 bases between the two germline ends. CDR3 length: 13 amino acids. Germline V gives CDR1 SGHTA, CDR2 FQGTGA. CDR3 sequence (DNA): TGTGCCAGCAGCTCATTGACCCTCAATGAGCAGTTCTTC. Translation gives CASSSLTLNEQFF. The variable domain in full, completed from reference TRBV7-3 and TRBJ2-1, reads GAGVSQTPSNKVTEKGKYVELRCDPISGHTALYWYRQSLGQGPEFLIYFQGTGAADDSGLPNDRFFAVRPEGSVSTLKIQRTERGDSAVYLCASSSLTLNEQFFGPGTRLTVL.

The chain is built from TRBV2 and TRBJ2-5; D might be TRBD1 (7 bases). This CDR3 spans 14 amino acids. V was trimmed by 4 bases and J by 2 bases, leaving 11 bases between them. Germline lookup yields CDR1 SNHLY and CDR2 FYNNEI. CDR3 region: CASSGGTAQETQYF. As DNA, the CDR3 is TGTGCCAGCAGTGGCGGGACAGCTCAAGAGACCCAGTACTTC.

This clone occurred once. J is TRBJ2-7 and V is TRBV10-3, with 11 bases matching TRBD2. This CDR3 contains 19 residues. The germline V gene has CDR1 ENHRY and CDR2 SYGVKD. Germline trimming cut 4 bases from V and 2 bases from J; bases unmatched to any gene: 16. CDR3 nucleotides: TGTGCCATCAGTGTACAGACTGTGGCTAGCGGGAGGCCAGCCTACGAGCAGTACTTC. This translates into CAISVQTVASGRPAYEQYF.

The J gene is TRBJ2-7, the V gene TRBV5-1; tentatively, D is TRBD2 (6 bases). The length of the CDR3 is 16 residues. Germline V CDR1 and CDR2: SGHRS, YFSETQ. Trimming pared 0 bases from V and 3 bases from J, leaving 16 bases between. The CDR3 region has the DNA TGCGCCAGCAGCTTGGGTTTGACTAGGGAACTCTACGAGCAGTACTTC. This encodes CASSLGLTRELYEQYF.